This TCR beta chain was profiled in a study of identical twins. Broader study findings: Twin-shared out-of-frame alpha sequences were enriched for low generation probability. Partly confounded zero-insertion analyses could result from invariant MAIT and iNKT cells. Within cord blood, abundant beta clonotypes carried fewer insertions, but memory repertoires showed no such trend.

With regard to this clonotype: The antigen remains unidentified. An end of the junction differs from the germline gene, which may be a read error.

Germline CDR1 is SGHDT and CDR2 is YYEEEE. This CDR3 has 15 residues. Template switching added a universal primer site; cDNA carried unique molecular identifiers. TCRdb re-analysed the 5' RACE reads in MiXCR, keeping a single row per CDR3 protein. Of 350,000 or so distinct CDR3 sequences listed, about 10% are singletons. The chain employs TRBV5-6 and TRBJ2-2, with D maybe TRBD2 (6 bases). Source material: naive T cells sorted from blood. The TCR originated in a woman between 45 and 65 years old in good health. The DNA for the CDR3 is TGTTCCAGCACCCTTGCGGGGAAGAACACCGGGGAGCTGTTTTTT. Translating it yields CSSTLAGKNTGELFF.